The clone carrying this T cell receptor beta chain was found a few times. What it binds is unknown. TCRdb reprocessed the 5' RACE reads with MiXCR, giving one entry per CDR3 protein. The sample lists about 430,000 distinct CDR3 sequences; about 18% were seen once. This sample was included in a study of identical twins. General observations from the study: Within beta out-of-frame sequences, the excess sharing observed between twins was weaker.

The TCR comes from a man aged 45 to 65 in good health. Sequenced input: naive T cells sorted from blood.

In nucleotides, the CDR3 is TGTGCCAGCACCGGAGGTTCCGGGGAGCTGTTTTTT. It encodes CASTGGSGELFF. V usage is TRBV11-2 and J usage is TRBJ2-2, with D perhaps matching TRBD2 (5 bases). This CDR3 has 12 amino acids. V lost 7 bases, J lost 6 bases, and 9 bases lay in between. Germline CDR1 and CDR2: SGHAT and FQNNGV.